This record concerns one T cell receptor (beta chain) sequence. Data came from immunoSEQ multiplex PCR; TCRdb stores just in-frame clones and leaves some out. This table holds more than 150,000 clones, 88% found once. This entry is derived from a study of T cell responses to AZD1222 COVID-19 vaccine. The receptor was isolated from an adult who received the AZD1222 COVID-19 vaccine. This specimen consisted of peripheral blood, obtained 28 days after the second AZD1222 dose.

CDR3 sequence (DNA): TGTGCCATTCGCCTAGGAGGACAGGGGGTTGACACCATATATTTT. Translated, it gives CAIRLGGQGVDTIYF. The chain recombines TRBV2 with TRBJ1-3, with 10 bases fitting TRBD1. The CDR3 sequence is 15 residues long. V shed 10 bases, J shed 8 bases, and the junction held 14 bases outside the gene matches. Germline loops: CDR1 SNHLY, CDR2 FYNNEI.